A selection of T cell receptor beta chains follows, all from one sample in a study of blood T cell repertoires in COVID-19. TCRdb keeps only in-frame clones here, not all; method: immunoSEQ multiplex PCR. The sample has over 85,000 clones, around nine tenths seen once. Specimen: peripheral blood. Receptors originate from a man aged 55 to 70 with acute or convalescent COVID-19. Each CDR3 is given without its conserved first and last residue. Rows may omit the clone size; those that give it use once, few, many or a size class.

J	V	size	CDR3
TRBJ1-2	TRBV7-2	NA	ASSPDRVFTRGYT
TRBJ2-7	TRBV7-9	NA	ASSLPSGFRDRPPEQY
TRBJ2-7	TRBV28	NA	ASTKLLGQGRYEQY
TRBJ1-1	TRBV24-1	NA	ATSVPVRGNTEAF
TRBJ1-1	TRBV18	NA	ASSPGSNTEAF
TRBJ1-1	TRBV28	NA	ASKAGRAF
TRBJ2-7	TRBV2	many	ASSEPGQGSYEQY
TRBJ1-2	TRBV5-1	NA	ASSTGGYGYT
TRBJ2-7	TRBV7-8	NA	ASSLAGTGGNEQY
TRBJ1-3	TRBV30	NA	AWSVGREAGNTIY
TRBJ1-1	TRBV10-2	few	ASNLWATQNTEAF
TRBJ1-2	TRBV6-2/TRBV6-3	NA	ASSLTGGLDYGYT
TRBJ2-4	TRBV5-6	NA	ASSLSQGSKNIQY
TRBJ1-1	TRBV27	NA	ASSLSGTYMNTEAF
TRBJ1-4	TRBV15	NA	ATSREADRGPFKLF
TRBJ1-1	TRBV7-3	large	ASSLRGSTEAF
TRBJ2-7	TRBV2	NA	ASRTSEFSYEQY
TRBJ1-2	TRBV5-6	once	ASRSGQYYGYT
TRBJ2-5	TRBV4-3	few	ASSHSGIETQY
TRBJ2-1	TRBV5-1	NA	ASSLFFRSSYNEQF
TRBJ2-7	TRBV5-1	once	ASSPGLAGGIYEQY
TRBJ2-5	TRBV4-3	NA	ASSQVTGTEETQY
TRBJ1-2	TRBV4-1	NA	ASSQDRGEWLLNYGYT
TRBJ1-5	TRBV2	NA	ASSDRVIPQPQH
TRBJ2-5	TRBV13	NA	ASSFYNQETQY
TRBJ1-1	TRBV30	NA	AYWRLGTEAF
TRBJ1-1	TRBV27	NA	ASSFVSVGSGDTEAF
TRBJ1-1	TRBV18	NA	ASSPGPNTEAF
TRBJ1-6	TRBV7-2	NA	ASTLGQGISYNSPLH
TRBJ1-1	TRBV7-6	NA	AISGGGTEAF
TRBJ2-7	TRBV19	NA	ASTSGQGAGYEQY
TRBJ2-5	TRBV10-3	few	AISDMGGRETQY
TRBJ1-5	TRBV6-1	NA	ASSEASSTGPQH
TRBJ2-1	TRBV27	NA	ASSFLPSGRNEQF
TRBJ2-7	TRBV7-2	NA	ASSLGAMTGSDAY
TRBJ2-4	TRBV29-1	NA	SVGDRVAKNIQY
TRBJ1-1	TRBV7-2	NA	ASSPGQGVGTEAF
TRBJ1-1	TRBV6-5	NA	ASTHDRTNTEAF
TRBJ1-1	TRBV5-5	NA	ASSSSPVTEAF
TRBJ1-1	TRBV27	NA	ASSLTGMNTEAF
TRBJ1-5	TRBV7-9	NA	ASSLGDGTGNQPQH
TRBJ1-4	TRBV19	NA	ASSIDRGRAEKLF
TRBJ1-1	TRBV7-2	NA	ASSWRVRMNTEAF